This TCR beta chain was recovered during a study of control samples from healthy donors and cancer patients. Measured with immunoSEQ multiplex PCR; TCRdb has only the in-frame clones, and not every one. The sample consists of about 180,000 clones, 90% of them appearing once. This clone was seen once. The CDR3 spans 13 residues. V gave up 1 base and J gave up 2 bases, with 6 bases separating them. Germline-derived CDR1 and CDR2 are SEHNR and FQNEAQ (reference sequence). The origin of this receptor is a woman aged 45-59 years in good health. What was sequenced was blood. The J gene is TRBJ2-7, the V gene TRBV7-9; D gene unclear. The CDR3 reads CASSLDLAYEQYF. Here the CDR3 DNA reads TGTGCCAGCAGCTTAGACTTAGCCTACGAGCAGTACTTC. Combining the CDR3 with reference TRBV7-9 and TRBJ2-7 gives the whole variable domain DTGVSQNPRHKITKRGQNVTFRCDPISEHNRLYWYRQTLGQGPEFLTYFQNEAQLEKSRLLSDRFSAERPKGSFSTLEIQRTEQGDSAMYLCASSLDLAYEQYFGPGTRLTVT.